The following is a T cell receptor beta chain sequence with its context. In its sample, this clonotype was seen a few times. The clone's antigen remains unknown. Base quality data are lacking; no much larger clone is found one base away. This sample was taken from a study of blood T cells in healthy people across ages (dated by TCRdb to about 2015). Study-wide context: In model experiments, template switching captured about one uniquely barcoded TCR beta cDNA molecule for every two T cells. Age-related changes in TCR beta repertoire diversity were measured in the study by deep sequencing normalized with unique cDNA molecular identifiers. The donors were divided into four age groups: young (average approximately 15 years), middle-aged (over 35), aged (about 56) and long-lived (about 84). Donors of different ages were randomly distributed across sequencing lanes to avoid experimental bias. Two additional independent replicas of 1 million unique cDNA reads from the same blood draw were analyzed for two donors (one aged 18 to 30 and one aged 80 or older).

Spanning cysteine to phenylalanine, the CDR3 consists of 16 amino acids. Just CDR3 DNA is preserved here, 48 bases in frame from base 1. The germline V gene gives CDR1 as SGHRS and CDR2 as YFSETQ. V is trimmed back by 4 bases and J by 0 bases, and the junction contains 10 bases that no gene match accounts for. Systemically healthy Caucasian individuals from Russia, 35 to 40 in total and aged about 6 to 90 years, were included as donors. Around 10 milliliters of peripheral blood were collected from each donor into EDTA-treated Vacutainer tubes. Ficoll-Paque density-gradient centrifugation was used to isolate PBMCs, with at least 7 million obtained per sample. Total RNA was extracted from PBMCs with Trizol reagent, with at least 5 micrograms obtained per sample. Naive CD45RAhigh/CD27high T cell percentages were measured by flow cytometry on a PBMC aliquot from every donor. Broad study findings and their caveats: Estimates of total diversity based on one million sequenced T cells were considered lower bounds and underestimates. Since profiling was done on bulk unsorted PBMCs, naive and antigen-experienced compartments could not be conclusively compared. Compared with the aged group, more naive CD4+ T cells, fewer expanded clones and increased TCR diversity were shown by the long-lived group, suggesting age selection. Observed TCR beta diversity correlated strongly with the percentage of naive T cells measured by flow cytometry. Because the CMV infection status of the donors was unknown, age-related changes in expanded clonotypes may potentially have been confounded. As age increased, observed TCR beta diversity per million T cells dropped in a roughly linear way, and a significant reduction was already evident by age about 40.

The library was built by means of 5' RACE. The sequencer was an Illumina HiSeq 2500. A second about 7 to 12 cycle PCR used a sample-barcoded 5' primer and a J-beta primer mix. A template-switch 5' adaptor carrying 12 random nucleotides introduced a unique molecular identifier onto each TCR beta cDNA molecule. Each sample yielded at least 2.5 million CDR3-containing paired-end reads. First-strand cDNA was synthesized from all RNA with the Mint cDNA synthesis kit, primed by a TRBC-specific oligonucleotide. After uracil-DNA glycosylase treatment, a first 18-cycle PCR used universal primers M1SS and BC2_uni_R on all cDNA. In the paper's pipeline: For normalization, 1 million high-quality reads were randomly selected from each sample, with every read carrying a distinct molecular identifier. Instead of being binned into consensus sequences, reads that shared molecular identifiers were thrown out. CDR3 identification, clonotype clustering and error correction used MiTCR with a Q25 quality threshold and the strictest error-elimination algorithm. Lower-bound total TCR beta diversity was estimated with a nonparametric unseen species model using Euler transformation. TCRdb trimmed the raw reads at Q25, called clones with MiXCR and kept productive beta chains. Identical CDR3 protein sequences are pooled into one entry, listed with their most common genes and DNA. The authors' filters were not applied to this entry. In all, the sample holds about 1 million distinct CDR3 sequences, and around 43% of those were seen once. Clones ranked in the top ten supply approximately 17% of the sample.

The specimen sequenced was blood. The sequence was collected from a woman in her fifties or sixties in good health. Recombination linked TRBV5-1 to TRBJ2-7, and TRBD1 aligns with 7 junction nucleotides. The nucleotide sequence reads TGCGCCAGCAGCCCCTCGGGGACAGTGAGCTCCTACGAGCAGTACTTC. Protein translation: CASSPSGTVSSYEQYF.